This T cell receptor beta chain was sequenced for a study of cytomegalovirus exposure and HLA in healthy donors. The study's findings and limits: TCR beta chains numbering approximately 150 were designated cytomegalovirus-associated.

Points on this clone: Its target is unknown.

Repertoires were generated with immunoSEQ multiplex PCR, while TCRdb's copy carries only in-frame clones and drops some. The sample holds fewer than 85,000 clones; 94% are singletons and the top ten take under 0.75%. Per the germline V gene, CDR1 is SNHLY and CDR2 is FYNNEI. The CDR3 is made up of 15 amino acids. V was pared by 1 base and J by 0 bases, with 6 bases between. The sequence came from a young woman in good health and CMV-seronegative. The gene calls are TRBV2 and TRBJ2-2; D gene unclear. The sequenced material came from PBMCs. Here the CDR3 reads CASSEGLANTGELFF. The CDR3 DNA reads TGTGCCAGCAGTGAAGGTCTCGCGAACACCGGGGAGCTGTTTTTT.